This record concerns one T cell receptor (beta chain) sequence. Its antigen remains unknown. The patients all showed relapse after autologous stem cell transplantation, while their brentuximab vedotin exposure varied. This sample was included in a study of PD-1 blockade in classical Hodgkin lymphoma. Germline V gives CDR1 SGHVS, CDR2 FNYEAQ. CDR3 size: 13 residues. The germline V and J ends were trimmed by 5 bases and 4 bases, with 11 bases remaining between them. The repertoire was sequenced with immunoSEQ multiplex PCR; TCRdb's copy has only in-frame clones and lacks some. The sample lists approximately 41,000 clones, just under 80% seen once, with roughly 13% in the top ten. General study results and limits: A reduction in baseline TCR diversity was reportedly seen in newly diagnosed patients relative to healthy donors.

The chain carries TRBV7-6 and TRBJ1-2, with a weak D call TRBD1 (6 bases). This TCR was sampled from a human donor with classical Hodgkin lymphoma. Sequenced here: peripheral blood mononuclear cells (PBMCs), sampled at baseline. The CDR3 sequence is CASSTTGFYGYTF. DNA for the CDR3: TGTGCCAGCAGCACTACAGGGTTCTATGGCTACACCTTC.